This entry describes one T cell receptor (beta chain). In its sample, this clonotype was seen many times. Its antigen remains unidentified. No base quality information exists; no much larger clone differs at one position. From the cysteine up to the phenylalanine, the CDR3 has a length of 15 residues. Here the CDR3 DNA is all that survives: 45 bases in frame from base 1. Trimming leaves V shorter by 2 bases and J shorter by 2 bases, with the junction holding 6 bases beyond the gene matches. Via the germline V gene, CDR1 is WSHSY and CDR2 SAAADI. The sample comes from a study of naive and memory T cell subsets (dated by TCRdb to the late 2010s). Turning to the overall study: An open-source, UMI-based TCR alpha and beta sequencing pipeline was applied to sorted naive and memory peripheral blood T cell subsets. IgG serology results and the functional CMV T cell responses were in complete agreement. RNA was DNase-treated and reverse transcribed with TCR constant-region primers, mostly using SuperScript III. What the research found in general, with its limitations: The repertoire findings for the naive and memory subsets could not be validated against a ground truth because none was available. TCR abundance followed a power law whose exponent differed between naive and memory subsets but was consistent across the three individuals. RNA-based TCR counts may be influenced by expression changes linked to T cell activation and differentiation. In both CD4 and CD8 cells, the Gini index increased while Shannon and inverse Simpson diversity decreased from naive through CM, EM and EMRA. A few larger clonotypes were found in naive repertoires, especially CD8, and these larger clonotypes were possibly memory cells re-expressing CD45RA. Following error correction, more than 95% of naive TCR sequences occurred only once, which made naive abundance distributions much steeper than those of memory subsets. Clonotypes were defined as single alpha or beta chain sequences, not paired alpha/beta receptors.

The library was made by UMI-ligation and nested PCR. The beta constant-region primer was an equimolar mix of two oligonucleotides covering both TRBC1 and TRBC2. The ligated cDNA went through four rounds of PCR with nested alpha and beta constant-region primers together with the SP2 primer. T4 RNA ligase 1 ligated a single-stranded oligonucleotide carrying the SP2 primer and a 12-nucleotide UMI to the cDNA 3' end. The ligation reaction was kept at 16 degrees C for about 18-25 hours. To avoid over-amplification, PCR2 was usually performed as a SYBR Green qPCR and halted once a predetermined threshold was reached. Every purification after the first one was done using Agencourt AMPure XP magnetic beads. Libraries were quantified by Qubit and checked on a TapeStation, with a main peak expected near 650 bp. Pooled libraries were sequenced on an Illumina MiSeq with v2 2x251 paired-end kits, typically giving about 0.95-2.2 million reads per sample. Each sample was pooled at about 4.2 nM, and roughly 4.5-8% PhiX was included to help cluster recognition. The source study handled its data this way. FASTQ reads processed by Demultiplexor were assigned V and J genes by Decombinator through tag matching that tolerated a single base-pair mismatch. Collapsinator used UMIs to correct both sequencing errors and frequency errors arising from PCR heterogeneity. CDR3Translator translated TCRs and extracted CDR3s from the conserved cysteine to the FGXG phenylalanine, flagging non-productive sequences. Gini, Shannon entropy and inverse Simpson indices were computed after subsampling the repertoires to the same number of UMI-defined TCRs. Within the linear range, a power law was fitted to clonotype abundance distributions using maximum likelihood. On one naive CD8 sample, the pipeline and MIGEC gave similar UMI counts, unique TCR numbers and clonal distributions. One analysis removed from the naive repertoire any naive TCRs that were also found in any memory subset from the same donor. The repertoires were searched for around 7,000 CMV-associated CDR3 sequences that had been compiled from VDJdb and a published dataset. TCRdb reanalyzed the raw reads on its own, using fastp at Q25 for trimming and MiXCR for clone calling, and kept in-frame beta chains. Each entry is one CDR3 protein sequence, shown with its most common DNA and genes. These V and J calls originate from TCRdb's pipeline instead of the authors' own analysis. This sample holds approximately 80,000 distinct CDR3 sequences; over 9% were observed only once. Approximately 1.1% of the sample lies in the top ten.

From the second PCR step onward, the TCR alpha chain libraries and the TCR beta chain libraries were amplified separately. Donor CMV status was determined by IFNgamma production from CD4+ T cells after overnight stimulation of fresh PBMCs with CMV viral lysate. Using Miltenyi beads, CD4 T cells were first positively selected, and CD8 T cells were then positively selected from the CD4-negative fraction. Cells were stained for CD3, CD4, CD8, CD45RA, CD27 and a live/dead dye and were sorted on a BD Aria II into four subsets based on CD45RA and CD27. Blood was obtained from a few healthy volunteers, and the blood from each volunteer was fractionated into CD4 and CD8 T cells and subsequently into four differentiation subsets. Around 120 ml of peripheral blood was collected from each donor, and PBMC were isolated by Ficoll-Paque PLUS density-gradient centrifugation. Sorted cells were lysed in RLT buffer, after which RNA was extracted using a Qiagen RNeasy kit and stored at -80 degrees C.

This clonotype was obtained from a human donor in good health. The sequencing sample was made of naive CD8+ T cells from blood. The cell subset or site label on this specimen signifies: naive T cells, CD45RA high CD27+. The chain is assembled from TRBV10-2 and TRBJ2-7, with 7 bases in between that match TRBD2. Here the CDR3 is given as CASSETSETPYEQYF. The DNA sequence reads TGCGCCAGCAGTGAGACTAGCGAGACCCCCTACGAGCAGTACTTC.